This T cell receptor beta chain was sequenced in a study of blood T cell repertoires in COVID-19. The wider study: COVID-19 samples collected from the United States, Italy and Spain covered acute and convalescent phases. In each case, the material was cDNA or gDNA derived from T cells, B-cell-depleted T cells, or PBMCs.

The CDR3 sequence is 12 residues long. CDR1 is LNHDA, CDR2 SQIVND, per germline (reference sequence). V was cut by 4 bases and J by 4 bases, with 8 bases left in between. In the source study's methods: Quantification of nucleated cells was approximated via reference gene primer amplification. Some clones are missing from TCRdb's copy, which holds only in-frame ones; the method was immunoSEQ multiplex PCR. That table furnishes V, J and clone size, whereas the DNA furnished D and trimming. The sample contains roughly 80,000 clones, approximately 82% of which appear only once. Specimen: peripheral blood. This TCR derives from a human donor in a cohort sampled during active COVID-19. The V and J genes are TRBV19 and TRBJ2-7, with D perhaps TRBD1 (5 bases). The CDR3: CASSTGPYEQYF. DNA of the CDR3: TGTGCCAGTAGTACAGGGCCATACGAGCAGTACTTC. Supplemented by reference TRBV19 and TRBJ2-7, the full variable domain reads DGGITQSPKYLFRKEGQNVTLSCEQNLNHDAMYWYRQDPGQGLRLIYYSQIVNDFQKGDIAEGYSVSREKKESFPLTVTSAQKNPTAFYLCASSTGPYEQYFGPGTRLTVT.